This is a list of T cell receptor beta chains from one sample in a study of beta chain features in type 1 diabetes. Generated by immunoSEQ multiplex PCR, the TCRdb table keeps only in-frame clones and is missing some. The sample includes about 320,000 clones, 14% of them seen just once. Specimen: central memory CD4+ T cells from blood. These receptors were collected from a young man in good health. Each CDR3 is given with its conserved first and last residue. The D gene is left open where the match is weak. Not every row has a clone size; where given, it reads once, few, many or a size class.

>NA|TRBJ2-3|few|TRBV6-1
CASSSTRESDTQYF
TGTGCCAGCAGTTCCACGAGGGAATCAGATACGCAGTATTTT
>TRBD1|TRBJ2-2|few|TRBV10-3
CAISPGTGNTGELFF
TGTGCCATCAGTCCCGGGACAGGGAACACCGGGGAGCTGTTTTTT
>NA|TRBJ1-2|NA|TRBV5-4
CASRSDAVLWSTAF
TGTGCCAGCAGGTCGGACGCCGTTCTATGGTCAACCGCCTTC
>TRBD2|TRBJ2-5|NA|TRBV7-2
CASSSPEREGETQYF
TGTGCCAGCAGCTCACCTGAGCGGGAAGGAGAGACCCAGTACTTC
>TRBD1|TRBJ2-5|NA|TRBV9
CASSGWTGKQETQYF
TGTGCCAGCAGCGGATGGACAGGGAAACAAGAGACCCAGTACTTC
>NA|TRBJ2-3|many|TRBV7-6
CASSSLTSTDTQYF
TGTGCCAGCAGCTCACTAACTAGCACAGATACGCAGTATTTT
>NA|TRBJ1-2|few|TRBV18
CASSPASENYGYTF
TGTGCCAGCTCACCAGCATCCGAAAACTATGGCTACACCTTC
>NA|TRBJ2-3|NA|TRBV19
CASSTSFSTGTQYF
TGTGCCAGTAGTACCTCCTTTAGCACAGGTACGCAGTATTTT
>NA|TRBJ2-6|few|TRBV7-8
CASSLVSGAGANVLTF
TGTGCCAGCAGCTTAGTCTCAGGGGCCGGGGCCAACGTCCTGACTTTC
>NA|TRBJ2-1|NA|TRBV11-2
CASSLSARKTKSSYNEQFF
TGTGCCAGCAGCTTAAGTGCTCGGAAAACCAAGAGCTCCTACAATGAGCAGTTCTTC
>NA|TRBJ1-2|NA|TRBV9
CASSVGGGGYTF
TGTGCCAGCAGCGTAGGTGGCGGGGGCTACACCTTC
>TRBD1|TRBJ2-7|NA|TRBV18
CASSPGDSSYEQYF
TGTGCCAGCTCACCAGGGGACAGCTCCTACGAGCAGTACTTC
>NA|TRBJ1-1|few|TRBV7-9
CASSIGQNENTEAFF
TGTGCCAGCAGCATCGGACAGAATGAGAACACTGAAGCTTTCTTT
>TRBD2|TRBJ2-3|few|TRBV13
CASSLGLAVFTDTQYF
TGTGCCAGCAGCCTCGGACTAGCGGTATTCACAGATACGCAGTATTTT
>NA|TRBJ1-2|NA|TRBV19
CASRDWTRGADGYTF
TGTGCCAGTAGGGATTGGACGCGGGGCGCGGATGGCTACACCTTC
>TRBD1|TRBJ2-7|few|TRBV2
CASREQGPTYEQYF
TGTGCCAGCAGGGAACAGGGGCCTACCTACGAGCAGTACTTC
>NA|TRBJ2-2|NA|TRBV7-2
CASSQKGVSTGELFF
TGTGCCAGCAGCCAAAAAGGGGTGTCCACCGGGGAGCTGTTTTTT
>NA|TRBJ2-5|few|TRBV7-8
CASSFTQRSYQETQYF
TGTGCCAGCAGCTTTACACAGCGGTCGTACCAAGAGACCCAGTACTTC
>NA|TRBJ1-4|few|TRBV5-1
CASSLGGKLGEKLFF
TGCGCCAGCAGCTTGGGCGGGAAGCTGGGCGAAAAACTGTTTTTT
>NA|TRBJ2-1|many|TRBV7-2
CASSPNGVRANEQFF
TGTGCCAGCAGCCCTAACGGGGTACGGGCCAATGAGCAGTTCTTC
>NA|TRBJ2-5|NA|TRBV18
CASSPTIQETQYF
TGTGCCAGCTCGCCTACGATCCAAGAGACCCAGTACTTC
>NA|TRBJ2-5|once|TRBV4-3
CASKGVGTQYF
TGCGCCAGCAAAGGGGTTGGGACCCAGTACTTC
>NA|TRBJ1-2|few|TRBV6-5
CASSYTGANYGYTF
TGTGCCAGCAGTTATACGGGAGCTAACTATGGCTACACCTTC
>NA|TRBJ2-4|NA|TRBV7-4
CASSPSGGVDKNIQYF
TGTGCCAGCAGCCCCTCAGGGGGGGTAGACAAAAACATTCAGTACTTC
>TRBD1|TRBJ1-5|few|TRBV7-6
CASSQGTGGGNQPQHF
TGTGCCAGCAGCCAAGGGACAGGGGGTGGAAATCAGCCCCAGCATTTT
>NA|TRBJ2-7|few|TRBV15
CATSRDLGEQYF
TGTGCCACCAGCAGAGATTTAGGGGAGCAGTACTTC